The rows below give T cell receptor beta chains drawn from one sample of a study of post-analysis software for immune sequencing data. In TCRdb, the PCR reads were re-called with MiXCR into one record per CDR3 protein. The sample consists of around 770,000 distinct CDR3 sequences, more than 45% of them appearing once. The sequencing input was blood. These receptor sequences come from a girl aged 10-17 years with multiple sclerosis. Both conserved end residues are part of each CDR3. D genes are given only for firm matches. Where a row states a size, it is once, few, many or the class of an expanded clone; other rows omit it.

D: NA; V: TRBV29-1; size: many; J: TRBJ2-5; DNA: TGCAGCGTTGGTGGGGGCAGAGAGACCCAGTACTTC; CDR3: CSVGGGRETQYF
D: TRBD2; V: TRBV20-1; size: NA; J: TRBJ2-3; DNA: TGCAGTGCCACTCACGGGAGGGCCATCGGGGATACGCAGTATTTT; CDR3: CSATHGRAIGDTQYF
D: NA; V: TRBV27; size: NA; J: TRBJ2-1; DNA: TGTGCCAGCAGTCCTTATATGACGTTCTTC; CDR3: CASSPYMTFF
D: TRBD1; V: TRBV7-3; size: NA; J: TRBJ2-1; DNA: TGTGCCAGCAGCCCCACGGGGACAGGGTCCGGGAATGAGCAGTTCTTC; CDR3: CASSPTGTGSGNEQFF
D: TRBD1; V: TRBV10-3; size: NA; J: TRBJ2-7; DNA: TGTGCCATCAGTGAGGGGGACAGCGCCTACGAGCAGTACTTC; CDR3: CAISEGDSAYEQYF
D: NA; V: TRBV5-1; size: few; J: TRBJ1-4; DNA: TGCGCCAGCAGCCCCCGGCCCACGGGTGAAAAACTGTTTTTT; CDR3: CASSPRPTGEKLFF
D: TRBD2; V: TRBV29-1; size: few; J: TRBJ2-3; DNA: TGCAGCGTTGTGGCTGGACTAGCGGTCGTCACAGATACGCAGTATTTT; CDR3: CSVVAGLAVVTDTQYF
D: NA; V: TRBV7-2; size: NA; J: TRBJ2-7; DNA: TGTGCCAGCAGCCCGCGTCCAGGGTGGGCCGAGCAGTACTTC; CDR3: CASSPRPGWAEQYF
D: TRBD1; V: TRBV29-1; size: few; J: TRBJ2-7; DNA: TGCAGCGTTGAGATCGGACAGGGGCACTACGAGCAGTACTTC; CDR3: CSVEIGQGHYEQYF
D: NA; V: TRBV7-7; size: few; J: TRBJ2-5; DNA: TGTGCTAGCAGCTTAGCGATCCGGGGTCAGACCCAGTACTTC; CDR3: CASSLAIRGQTQYF
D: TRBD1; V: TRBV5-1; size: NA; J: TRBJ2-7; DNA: TGCGCCAGCAGCTTGGGTCCAGGGGGTCTGTACGAGCAGTACTTC; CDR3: CASSLGPGGLYEQYF
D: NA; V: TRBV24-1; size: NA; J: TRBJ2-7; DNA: TGTGCCACCGGTAGTCAGAGTACCTACGAGCAGTACTTC; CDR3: CATGSQSTYEQYF
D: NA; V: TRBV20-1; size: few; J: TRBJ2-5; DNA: TGCAGTGCTAGAAACCGGGACCTTGAAGGGGGGACCCAGTACTTC; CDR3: CSARNRDLEGGTQYF
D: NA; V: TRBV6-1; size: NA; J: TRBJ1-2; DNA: TGTGCCAGCAGGGAGGGGGGGACCTATGGCTACACCTTC; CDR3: CASREGGTYGYTF
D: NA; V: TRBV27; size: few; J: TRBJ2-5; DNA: TGTGCCAGCAGTTTAAGTTGGCTAGATTGGGAGACCCAGTACTTC; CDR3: CASSLSWLDWETQYF
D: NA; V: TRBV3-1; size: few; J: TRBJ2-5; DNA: TGTGCCAGCAGCCCCAAAGCAGGAGGGGAGACCCAGTACTTC; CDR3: CASSPKAGGETQYF
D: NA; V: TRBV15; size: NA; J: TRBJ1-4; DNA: TGTGCCACCCGCCCAACTAATGAAAAACTGTTTTTT; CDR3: CATRPTNEKLFF
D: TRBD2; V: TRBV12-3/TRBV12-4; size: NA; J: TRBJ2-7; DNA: TGTGCCAGCAGTACCGCGGGACTAGCGGTCCGAACGGGCGAGCAGTACTTC; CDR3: CASSTAGLAVRTGEQYF
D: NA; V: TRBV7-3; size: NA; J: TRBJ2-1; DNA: TGTGCCAGCAGCTCCCCCCGGGACGGCTCCTACAATGAGCAGTTCTTC; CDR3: CASSSPRDGSYNEQFF
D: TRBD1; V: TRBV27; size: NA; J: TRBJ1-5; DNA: TGTGCCAGCAGTATGGACAGGGGGCAAAAGCCCCAGCATTTT; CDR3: CASSMDRGQKPQHF
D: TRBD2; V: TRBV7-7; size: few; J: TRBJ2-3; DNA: TGTGCTAGCAGCCCAAGCCCCTTAGCGGGGCCCACAGATACGCAGTATTTT; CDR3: CASSPSPLAGPTDTQYF
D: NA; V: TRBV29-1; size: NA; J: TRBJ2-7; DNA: TGCAGCGTTGACAGTGAAAACTCCTACGAGCAGTACTTC; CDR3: CSVDSENSYEQYF
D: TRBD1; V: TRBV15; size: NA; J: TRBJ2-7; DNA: TGTGCCACCAGCAGTTCCCGAGGACAGGGGGAATACGAGCAGTACTTC; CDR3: CATSSSRGQGEYEQYF
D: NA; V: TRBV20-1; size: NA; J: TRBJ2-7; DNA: TGCAGTGCTACGTCCGGGCCTCCCTACGAGCAGTACTTC; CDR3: CSATSGPPYEQYF